This TCR beta chain was captured in a study of human T cells and chemical hapten exposure. Turning to the study itself: Patients were given diphenylcyclopropenone on the scalp weekly across the roughly 24-week study. It was small differences in pooled library volume that mainly caused per-sample TCR yields to vary.

Documented time point: patch test 1, 2 weeks after DPC sensitization. Regarding treatment: therapeutic diphenylcyclopropenone sensitization with weekly scalp DPC. Patches went on only after blood had been drawn each time. Germline CDR1 and CDR2: SGHRS and YFSETQ. Unmatched junction bases numbered 5, after V lost 4 bases and J lost 1 base. The CDR3 has 16 amino acids. The library put unique molecular identifiers onto individual cDNA molecules. One entry per CDR3 protein results from TCRdb running MiXCR on the RACE reads. The sample holds 74,000 or so distinct CDR3 sequences, 10% seen once. The sample was whole blood, taken in connection with sensitization to the hapten diphenylcyclopropenone (DPC). The source is a woman aged 45-65 years with alopecia areata. Some clones in this sample may be carry-over from other donors' samples. The chain recombines TRBV5-1 with TRBJ2-5; 12 bases are a match to TRBD2. For the CDR3, the DNA is TGCGCCAGCAGCGAAGCTAGCGGGAGGGCCCAAGAGACCCAGTACTTC. Amino acids: CASSEASGRAQETQYF.